This T cell receptor (beta chain) was observed in a study of T cells in Graves' hyperthyroidism and ophthalmopathy. Study-level results: Blood samples included most of the expanded thyroid clonotypes exceeding 0.001.

This clonotype occurred many times. Its antigen is unknown. RNA transcripts served as the template for amplifying TCR beta CDR3 regions. Researchers ran a first-round RT-PCR on the TCR CDR3 using the HTBI primer set. TCRdb fed the multiplex PCR reads into MiXCR, producing one record per CDR3 protein. Among about 770,000 distinct CDR3 sequences, 18% were seen once, and the ten largest hold approximately 15%. The CDR3 spans 12 residues. Trimming took off 10 bases at V and 9 bases at J, with 16 bases between the two ends. The germline CDR1 and CDR2 sequences are SGHTA and FQGTGA. The receptor comes from a woman in her forties or fifties with Graves' hyperthyroidism that later progressed to Graves' ophthalmopathy. The sequencing sample was made of blood. J is TRBJ2-1 and V is TRBV7-3; D gene ambiguous. The CDR3 DNA is TGTGCCACCACCCGGTTACGGGCTGAGCAGTTCTTC. This codes for CATTRLRAEQFF.